This T cell receptor beta chain is drawn from a study of human T cells and chemical hapten exposure. This clonotype has only a few counts. This CDR3 has 15 residues. V trimming: 5 bases; J trimming: 5 bases; junction bases outside the gene matches: 7. CDR1 SGHAT and CDR2 FQNNGV come from the germline V gene. Time point indicated: patch test 1, 2 weeks after DPC sensitization. The treatment was: therapeutic diphenylcyclopropenone sensitization with weekly scalp DPC. TCRdb passed the RACE reads through MiXCR, listing each CDR3 protein once. The sample has about 120,000 distinct CDR3 sequences, 9% to 14% seen once.

The chain uses TRBV11-2 and TRBJ2-5, with 11 bases lining up with TRBD1. The receptor comes from a woman aged 45 to 65 with alopecia areata. Some clones in this sample may be carry-over from other donors' samples. The input for sequencing was whole blood, taken in connection with sensitization to the hapten diphenylcyclopropenone (DPC). The CDR3 region has the DNA TGTGCCAGCAGCCCTTGGACAGGGGGCTTGGAGACCCAGTACTTC. Translating it yields CASSPWTGGLETQYF.